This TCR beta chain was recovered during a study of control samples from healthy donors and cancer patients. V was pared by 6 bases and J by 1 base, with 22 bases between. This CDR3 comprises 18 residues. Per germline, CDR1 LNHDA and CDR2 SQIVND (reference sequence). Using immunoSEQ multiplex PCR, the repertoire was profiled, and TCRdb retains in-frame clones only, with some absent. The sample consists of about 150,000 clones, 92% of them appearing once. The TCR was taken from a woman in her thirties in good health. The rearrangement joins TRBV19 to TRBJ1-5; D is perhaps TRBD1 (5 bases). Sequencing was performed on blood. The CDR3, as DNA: TGTGCCAGTAGCTTTCGCAGGACATCATACGGAAGCAATCAGCCCCAGCATTTT. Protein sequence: CASSFRRTSYGSNQPQHF.